This is a list of T cell receptor beta chains from one sample in a study of T cells in Graves' hyperthyroidism and ophthalmopathy. MiXCR, run by TCRdb on the multiplex PCR reads, gives a single entry per CDR3 protein. The sample has around 290,000 distinct CDR3 sequences, roughly an eighth seen once. Material for sequencing was blood. The receptors come from a woman between 40 and 50 years old with Graves' hyperthyroidism. Both conserved end residues are part of each CDR3. The D gene is left open where the match is weak. The size entry is marked missing in some rows and otherwise reads once, few, many or a size class.

d_call: NA; v_call: TRBV3-1; clone_size: NA; j_call: TRBJ2-4; cdr3_aa: CASSHLTSQNIQYF; cdr3_nt: TGTGCCAGCAGCCATTTGACTTCCCAGAACATTCAGTACTTC
d_call: NA; v_call: TRBV27; clone_size: many; j_call: TRBJ2-7; cdr3_aa: CASRRLGAYEQYF; cdr3_nt: TGTGCCAGCAGGAGATTGGGCGCCTACGAGCAGTACTTC
d_call: NA; v_call: TRBV10-3; clone_size: NA; j_call: TRBJ2-1; cdr3_aa: CAISVRGSSYNEQFF; cdr3_nt: TGTGCCATCAGTGTCAGGGGATCATCCTACAATGAGCAGTTCTTC
d_call: TRBD1; v_call: TRBV7-9; clone_size: many; j_call: TRBJ1-5; cdr3_aa: CASSADRSQPQHF; cdr3_nt: TGTGCCAGCAGCGCGGACAGGTCTCAGCCCCAGCATTTT
d_call: TRBD2; v_call: TRBV28; clone_size: many; j_call: TRBJ2-3; cdr3_aa: CASRGSFAGVDTQYF; cdr3_nt: TGTGCCAGCAGGGGTTCGTTCGCGGGAGTAGATACGCAGTATTTT
d_call: TRBD1; v_call: TRBV2; clone_size: many; j_call: TRBJ1-2; cdr3_aa: CASTYRGQSYGYTF; cdr3_nt: TGTGCCAGCACTTACAGGGGGCAAAGTTATGGCTACACCTTC
d_call: TRBD2; v_call: TRBV11-3; clone_size: many; j_call: TRBJ2-3; cdr3_aa: CASSLGSGESTDTQYF; cdr3_nt: TGTGCCAGCAGCCTAGGGAGCGGGGAGAGCACAGATACGCAGTATTTT
d_call: NA; v_call: TRBV6-5; clone_size: NA; j_call: TRBJ2-2; cdr3_aa: CASSYSGQNTGELFF; cdr3_nt: TGTGCCAGCAGTTACTCGGGTCAAAACACCGGGGAGCTGTTTTTT
d_call: TRBD1; v_call: TRBV18; clone_size: NA; j_call: TRBJ2-5; cdr3_aa: CASSPRRGTDQETQYF; cdr3_nt: TGTGCCAGCTCACCACGTAGGGGGACAGACCAAGAGACCCAGTACTTC
d_call: NA; v_call: TRBV6-1; clone_size: many; j_call: TRBJ2-3; cdr3_aa: CASLDSSTDTQYF; cdr3_nt: TGTGCCAGCTTGGACAGCAGCACAGATACGCAGTATTTT
d_call: NA; v_call: TRBV7-3; clone_size: NA; j_call: TRBJ1-3; cdr3_aa: CASSLSGGFGNTIYF; cdr3_nt: TGTGCCAGCAGCTTATCGGGGGGCTTTGGAAACACCATATATTTT
d_call: NA; v_call: TRBV7-2; clone_size: many; j_call: TRBJ1-1; cdr3_aa: CASSLAHVLGTEAFF; cdr3_nt: TGTGCCAGCAGCTTAGCGCATGTATTGGGAACTGAAGCTTTCTTT
d_call: TRBD2; v_call: TRBV6-6; clone_size: many; j_call: TRBJ2-7; cdr3_aa: CASSYSGGLYEQYF; cdr3_nt: TGTGCCAGCAGTTACAGCGGGGGGCTATACGAGCAGTACTTC
d_call: NA; v_call: TRBV25-1; clone_size: few; j_call: TRBJ1-6; cdr3_aa: CASSESRALHF; cdr3_nt: TGTGCCAGCAGCGAATCCCGCGCCCTCCACTTT
d_call: NA; v_call: TRBV15; clone_size: many; j_call: TRBJ2-5; cdr3_aa: CATSSTAPQETQYF; cdr3_nt: TGTGCCACCAGCAGCACAGCTCCCCAAGAGACCCAGTACTTC
d_call: NA; v_call: TRBV11-2; clone_size: many; j_call: TRBJ2-7; cdr3_aa: CASSTAYEQYF; cdr3_nt: TGTGCCAGCAGCACCGCCTACGAGCAGTACTTC
d_call: TRBD1; v_call: TRBV20-1; clone_size: many; j_call: TRBJ1-1; cdr3_aa: CSAKGQGNTEAFF; cdr3_nt: TGCAGTGCAAAAGGACAGGGGAACACTGAAGCTTTCTTT
d_call: NA; v_call: TRBV10-2; clone_size: many; j_call: TRBJ1-2; cdr3_aa: CASSDLYGYTF; cdr3_nt: TGCGCCAGCAGTGACCTCTATGGCTACACCTTC
d_call: TRBD2; v_call: TRBV28; clone_size: many; j_call: TRBJ2-7; cdr3_aa: CASSPVGGGRRNEQYF; cdr3_nt: TGTGCCAGCAGTCCCGTCGGCGGGGGGCGCCGGAACGAGCAGTACTTC
d_call: NA; v_call: TRBV18; clone_size: many; j_call: TRBJ2-5; cdr3_aa: CASSPPNQETQYF; cdr3_nt: TGTGCCAGCTCACCACCGAACCAAGAGACCCAGTACTTC
d_call: NA; v_call: TRBV28; clone_size: NA; j_call: TRBJ1-4; cdr3_aa: CASRGGATNEKLFF; cdr3_nt: TGTGCCAGCAGAGGGGGAGCAACTAATGAAAAACTGTTTTTT
d_call: NA; v_call: TRBV7-9; clone_size: many; j_call: TRBJ1-2; cdr3_aa: CASSLSRGGAFYGYTF; cdr3_nt: TGTGCCAGCAGCTTGTCTCGTGGGGGCGCCTTCTATGGCTACACCTTC
d_call: NA; v_call: TRBV6-9; clone_size: few; j_call: TRBJ2-2; cdr3_aa: CASSYRRQRTGELFF; cdr3_nt: TGTGCCAGCAGTTACCGGAGACAGCGCACCGGGGAGCTGTTTTTT
d_call: NA; v_call: TRBV12-3/TRBV12-4; clone_size: once; j_call: TRBJ2-2; cdr3_aa: CASSFGATGELFF; cdr3_nt: TGTGCCAGCAGTTTCGGGGCCACCGGGGAGCTGTTTTTT
d_call: NA; v_call: TRBV6-2/TRBV6-3; clone_size: many; j_call: TRBJ2-2; cdr3_aa: CASSYIVAGELFF; cdr3_nt: TGTGCCAGCAGTTACATAGTCGCCGGGGAGCTGTTTTTT
d_call: NA; v_call: TRBV24-1; clone_size: few; j_call: TRBJ2-3; cdr3_aa: CATSDRSLDTQYF; cdr3_nt: TGTGCCACCAGTGACCGCAGCCTTGATACGCAGTATTTT
d_call: NA; v_call: TRBV3-1; clone_size: many; j_call: TRBJ2-5; cdr3_aa: CASSRSLETQYF; cdr3_nt: TGTGCCAGCAGCCGCTCTTTGGAGACCCAGTACTTC
d_call: NA; v_call: TRBV20-1; clone_size: many; j_call: TRBJ1-5; cdr3_aa: CSASRGSNQPQHF; cdr3_nt: TGCAGTGCTAGTCGGGGGAGCAATCAGCCCCAGCATTTT
d_call: NA; v_call: TRBV27; clone_size: many; j_call: TRBJ2-3; cdr3_aa: CASSLSGGPSETDTQYF; cdr3_nt: TGTGCCAGCAGTTTATCAGGAGGGCCGAGTGAGACAGATACGCAGTATTTT
d_call: TRBD1; v_call: TRBV12-3/TRBV12-4; clone_size: many; j_call: TRBJ1-5; cdr3_aa: CASSRSTGHNQPQHF; cdr3_nt: TGTGCCAGCAGTAGATCGACAGGGCACAATCAGCCCCAGCATTTT
d_call: TRBD1; v_call: TRBV25-1; clone_size: NA; j_call: TRBJ2-7; cdr3_aa: CATSDRDGALEQYF; cdr3_nt: TGTGCCACCAGTGACAGGGATGGGGCCCTCGAGCAGTACTTC
d_call: TRBD2; v_call: TRBV27; clone_size: many; j_call: TRBJ2-5; cdr3_aa: CASSLPGGPLYF; cdr3_nt: TGTGCCAGCAGTCTCCCGGGAGGGCCCCTGTACTTC
d_call: TRBD1; v_call: TRBV5-1; clone_size: many; j_call: TRBJ1-1; cdr3_aa: CASSLSGQGALNTEAFF; cdr3_nt: TGCGCCAGCAGCTTAAGCGGACAGGGGGCGTTGAACACTGAAGCTTTCTTT
d_call: NA; v_call: TRBV20-1; clone_size: many; j_call: TRBJ2-1; cdr3_aa: CSARAGSYNEQFF; cdr3_nt: TGCAGTGCTAGAGCGGGAAGCTACAATGAGCAGTTCTTC
d_call: TRBD2; v_call: TRBV20-1; clone_size: NA; j_call: TRBJ2-1; cdr3_aa: CSARTSGRIYEQFF; cdr3_nt: TGCAGTGCAAGAACTAGCGGGAGAATCTATGAGCAGTTCTTC
d_call: NA; v_call: TRBV29-1; clone_size: many; j_call: TRBJ1-1; cdr3_aa: CSAGSEFTEAFF; cdr3_nt: TGCAGCGCTGGCTCAGAATTCACTGAAGCTTTCTTT
d_call: TRBD1; v_call: TRBV28; clone_size: many; j_call: TRBJ1-2; cdr3_aa: CASSFQDRVFGYTF; cdr3_nt: TGTGCCAGCAGTTTTCAGGACAGGGTTTTTGGCTACACCTTC
d_call: NA; v_call: TRBV7-6; clone_size: many; j_call: TRBJ2-2; cdr3_aa: CASSPEGARTGELFF; cdr3_nt: TGTGCCAGCAGCCCGGAGGGGGCCCGGACCGGGGAGCTGTTTTTT
d_call: TRBD1; v_call: TRBV6-5; clone_size: NA; j_call: TRBJ2-7; cdr3_aa: CASSYATGNYEQYF; cdr3_nt: TGTGCCAGCAGTTACGCGACAGGGAACTACGAGCAGTACTTC
d_call: TRBD2; v_call: TRBV12-3/TRBV12-4; clone_size: NA; j_call: TRBJ2-3; cdr3_aa: CASRRGLAGPTQYF; cdr3_nt: TGTGCCAGCAGGCGAGGACTAGCGGGGCCTACGCAGTATTTT
d_call: NA; v_call: TRBV7-6; clone_size: NA; j_call: TRBJ1-1; cdr3_aa: CASSLVRESEAFF; cdr3_nt: TGTGCCAGCAGCTTAGTCCGGGAATCTGAAGCTTTCTTT
d_call: NA; v_call: TRBV2; clone_size: many; j_call: TRBJ2-5; cdr3_aa: CASSEANQETQYF; cdr3_nt: TGTGCCAGCAGTGAAGCCAACCAAGAGACCCAGTACTTC
d_call: TRBD2; v_call: TRBV7-9; clone_size: many; j_call: TRBJ2-7; cdr3_aa: CASSFVPSGSYEQYF; cdr3_nt: TGTGCCAGCAGCTTCGTTCCTAGCGGGAGCTACGAGCAGTACTTC